The subject of this entry is one T cell receptor beta chain. Measured with immunoSEQ multiplex PCR; TCRdb has only the in-frame clones, and not every one. Among about 2,200 clones listed, roughly 75% were seen once. Processing was applied to graft tissue in order to liberate intraepithelial and lamina propria lymphocytes. The CDR3 length is 14 residues. The germline V gene encodes CDR1 MGHRA and CDR2 YSYEKL. V lost 0 bases and J 4 bases, leaving 9 bases between the germline ends. This sample is part of a study of graft-versus-host responses after intestinal transplantation. On the study more broadly: Every one of the recipients received anti-thymocyte globulin induction and afterwards took tacrolimus and steroids for approximately three years.

Sequenced here: ileum tissue, sampled 18 days after transplant. The rearrangement links TRBV4-1 to TRBJ2-5; D ambiguous. This receptor was taken from a human patient who received an intestinal transplant, so some T cells may come from the graft donor. This CDR3 is CASSQEGQPETQYF. CDR3 sequence (DNA): TGCGCCAGCAGCCAAGAAGGGCAGCCAGAGACCCAGTACTTC.